This TCR beta chain originates from a study of T-cell memory formation after mild COVID-19. Study-level background: Clusters of TCRs were largely donor specific.

TCRdb itself ran the 5' RACE reads through MiXCR, one entry per CDR3 protein. Counted here are about 400,000 distinct CDR3 sequences, around 22% occurring once; the ten biggest clones make up about 12%. This clonotype has only a few counts. Germline V CDR1 and CDR2: SEHNR, FQNEAQ (reference sequence). The CDR3 consists of 13 residues. Germline trimming cut 2 bases from V and 7 bases from J; bases unmatched to any gene: 4. This sequence joins TRBV7-9 and TRBJ1-1; TRBD1 matches 7 bases. The receptor comes from an adult woman who had mild COVID-19 (a few samples of this study predate the infection). Cell type and time point are not known. Sequenced: PBMCs or a T cell subset sorted from them (not recorded which). CDR3 amino acids: CASSLSGGLEAFF. CDR3 nucleotides: TGTGCCAGCAGCTTATCAGGGGGGCTTGAAGCTTTCTTT.